This paragraph covers one T cell receptor (beta chain) sequence. Its antigen is currently not known. Base qualities are not recorded, but no much larger clone differs from it by a single base. This entry is derived from a study of cytomegalovirus exposure and HLA in healthy donors (dated by TCRdb to about 2017). Study-wide context: An earlier analysis of some 600 of the donors reported over 250 Gb of sequence data and about 120 million unique TCR beta sequences obtained from approximately 180 million T cells. In a later genetic analysis, genome-wide SNP genotypes for about three fifths of the roughly 670 donors were used, and that subset was treated as a discovery cohort. The study aimed to test whether signatures of past pathogen exposure could be identified by cataloging public T cell receptors. Typing coverage varied by locus: about 620-630 donors for A, B, C, DRB1 and DQB1; roughly 500 for DQA1; around 610 for DPA1; roughly 450 for DPB1. To predict cytomegalovirus infection status, the study combined high-throughput TCR immunosequencing, statistical association of individual TCRs with disease status, and machine learning. Among about 360 genotyped donors of the cohort, an average of around 240,000 unique TCR beta nucleotide sequences were sequenced per donor, around 20% of them non-productive. To decide whether each TCR beta V gene segment behaved as functional or pseudogenic, an earlier analysis of nearly 600 of the donors relied on high-throughput TCR beta sequencing. A later analysis re-examined previously published TCR beta repertoires from more than 550 donors and added high-resolution HLA genotyping to investigate patterns of TCR occurrence. The later analysis used no new phenotypic data to find candidate immune exposures, relying instead on TCR beta sequences and their occurrence across donors. Approximately 310 gigabases of sequencing data and tens of millions of unique TCR sequences were included in an early release covering over 600 HLA-typed donors. All discovery cohort repertoires had been generated using a single sequencing platform. Of the approximately 400 genotyped donors, roughly 85% fell in the genetic ancestry cluster associated with self-reported Caucasian donors. In addition to the first cohort of hundreds of subjects, a separate validation cohort of approximately 130 different subjects was used. A handful of DR-DQ haplotypes were handled as single units for association and clustering because linkage in the cohort was strong. Donor age, sex, ethnicity and CMV serostatus were compiled together with the repertoire data. The study profiled the T cell repertoires of 500 to 800 subjects by immunosequencing and related them to cytomegalovirus serostatus. Both class I and class II loci were covered by HLA typing, at four-digit resolution. What the research found in general, with its limitations: Most TCR sequences were observed very rarely across donors, whereas some public TCRs were present in many individuals. A further reported finding was that TCR beta sequences accurately predicted the HLA-A and HLA-B alleles for most subjects in the first cohort. A later genetic analysis reported fewer N-insertions in productive TCRs among donors in an Asian-associated ancestry cluster than the roughly 620-donor mean. Linkage disequilibrium might explain the correlated functional status among segregating V segments, but an unknown experimental factor could not be excluded. Roughly uniform sequencing depth across donors was assumed in presence/absence analyses, although this assumption may not hold. The earlier analysis of 587 of the donors excluded some 16 rarely observed V segments, including chromosome 9 orphons, because counts were too low. In a later analysis, the rate of TCR association differed among HLA loci, with DRB1 alleles having the most associated TCRs and HLA-C alleles having the fewest. Because some donors lacked HLA typing at each locus, the association tests relied only on the typed subset. Most CMV-associated TCR beta chains appeared to be HLA-restricted in a later analysis, and the HLA associations seemed to be driven largely by CMV exposure. According to the authors, the approach could potentially be generalized to other disease states and immunological phenotypes. CMV serostatus was the only immune exposure information available for the cohort. In both the original and validation cohorts, the classifier was reported to diagnose cytomegalovirus status with high specificity and sensitivity. A later analysis reported that several top co-occurrence clusters appeared linked to parvovirus B19, influenza, CMV and Epstein-Barr virus. Some IMGT-functional V segments, including TRBV6-2 and TRBV6-3, could not be told apart with the 87-base-pair reads, so those segments were excluded. In an earlier analysis of roughly 560 of the donors, most TCR beta V segments were observed in productive rearrangements about 90% or about 30% of the time, broadly matching IMGT annotations. Strong co-occurrence of HLA alleles, especially DR and DQ, made assigning TCR associations to individual alleles difficult. A later analysis found that HLA-associated TCR beta chains were more clonally expanded and had lower generation probabilities than equally common non-associated chains. The sequencing pipeline was judged likely to have produced a cluster of highly shared sequence variants as a technical artifact. Specific HLA alleles were associated with roughly 16,000 TCR beta sequences at a false discovery rate of 0.05 in a later analysis. Three of the identified cytomegalovirus-associated TCR beta chains were confirmed in vitro to be specific for cytomegalovirus antigens. The study gave a list of some 150 TCR beta chains associated with cytomegalovirus. In this cohort, only TCR beta chains were sequenced, and detectable features were limited by the absence of alpha or paired-chain data. In a later genetic analysis, a missense DCLRE1C variant was associated with V-gene and J-gene trimming of TCR beta chains, and the association was replicated in an independent cohort.

Trimming takes 4 bases from V and 2 bases from J, and the germline ends sit 17 bases apart. Via the germline V gene, CDR1 is SNHLY and CDR2 FYNNEI. The CDR3 spans 16 residues, from the cysteine through the phenylalanine. Only CDR3 DNA is held: 48 bases, read in frame from base 1. The cohort was made up of around 720 healthy bone marrow donors. Cohort members were all nominally healthy when sampled, although unrecorded immune exposures were likely present. The donor tested CMV seropositive and was one of the 289 seropositive cohort members. A peripheral blood sample was provided by each donor, and peripheral blood mononuclear cells were used for TCR beta sequencing. The Qiagen DNeasy Blood Extraction Kit was used to extract genomic DNA from the blood cell samples. Library generation was performed with the immunoSEQ multiplex PCR assay. For the multiplex PCR, a mixture combining 60 forward primers for TCR Vbeta segments and 13 reverse primers for TCR Jbeta segments was used. The CDR3 region of rearranged TCR beta genes was amplified from genomic DNA by a multiplex PCR assay. On the Illumina HiSeq System, the amplified TCR beta libraries were sequenced as 87-base-pair reads. In the authors' own workflow: In a later analysis, tens of millions of unique TCR beta chains were counted across the approximately 620 repertoires, and around 10 million of these chains were shared by at least two donors. To remove PCR and sequencing errors, raw reads were error-corrected and collapsed into unique sequences using a nearest-neighbor algorithm that merged closely related sequences. Alignment of CDR3 sequences to IMGT reference sequences was used to assign V, D and J gene segments. For a sequence to be retained, at least a six-nucleotide match to both a V gene segment and a J gene segment was required. Rearrangements were classified as productive when the CDR3 lacked stop codons and remained in frame with V and J, and all other rearrangements were classified as non-productive. Following IMGT convention, CDR3 was defined as the stretch from the second conserved V-encoded cysteine to the conserved J-encoded phenylalanine. In an earlier analysis of 500 to 650 of the donors, sequences lacking an unambiguous match to a single V gene segment were excluded. An earlier analysis of several hundred of the donors called V segments functional above 56.7% productive rearrangements and segregating when the between-donor standard deviation exceeded 5%. A statistical classification framework was built for diagnosing cytomegalovirus status from the catalog of TCR beta chain sequences. V and J gene assignment, in a later analysis, came from comparing TCR nucleotide sequences with IMGT/GENE-DB human TR gene sequences. A later analysis assigned CDR3 sequences and most-parsimonious VDJ recombination scenarios with the TCRdist pipeline. In a later analysis, each TCR beta chain was defined by its CDR3 amino acid sequence together with its V-gene family, and reads lacking a unique V-gene family were excluded. As a way to deal with suspected cross-contamination and a sequencing artifact, a later analysis dropped 640 or so nucleotide sequences that were highly shared and had low generation probability. In a later analysis, a clonal expansion index for each public chain was calculated from normalized within-repertoire ranks of inferred template counts. Generation probabilities in a later analysis came from a VDJ recombination model fitted to out-of-frame rearrangements, and those results were checked against IGoR. Hypergeometric tests were used in a later analysis to score TCR-TCR, TCR-HLA and TCR-CMV co-occurrence, with a repertoire-size bias correction applied to the TCR pairs. False discovery rates were estimated in a later analysis by permuting HLA or CMV assignments 20 times. In a later analysis, co-occurring TCRs were grouped using DBSCAN, with TCRdist sequence similarity added in when clustering inside HLA-allele-positive subsets. Repertoires with fewer than 30,000 or more than 120,000 public chains, plus five repertoires with anomalous nucleotide sharing, were excluded from co-occurrence clustering. The table was pulled from immuneACCESS by TCRdb, which kept in-frame rearrangements only. Such tables lose some clones; where checked, under half of the loss comes from unresolved V genes, and the rest has no known cause. V and J calls and clone size are copied from that table; D and trimming were computed from the DNA. The sample yields approximately 170,000 clones; approximately 70% were counted once. 4.5% to 5% of the sample is in the top ten clones.

The sequence joins TRBV2 to TRBJ1-2; the D gene assignment is ambiguous. The sequence derives from a man aged 18 to 35 in good health and CMV-seropositive. The sample comprised PBMCs. The sequence in DNA is TGTGCCAGCAGTGTTGGGCGACCCAACAACAACTATGGCTACACCTTC. This sequence encodes CASSVGRPNNNYGYTF.